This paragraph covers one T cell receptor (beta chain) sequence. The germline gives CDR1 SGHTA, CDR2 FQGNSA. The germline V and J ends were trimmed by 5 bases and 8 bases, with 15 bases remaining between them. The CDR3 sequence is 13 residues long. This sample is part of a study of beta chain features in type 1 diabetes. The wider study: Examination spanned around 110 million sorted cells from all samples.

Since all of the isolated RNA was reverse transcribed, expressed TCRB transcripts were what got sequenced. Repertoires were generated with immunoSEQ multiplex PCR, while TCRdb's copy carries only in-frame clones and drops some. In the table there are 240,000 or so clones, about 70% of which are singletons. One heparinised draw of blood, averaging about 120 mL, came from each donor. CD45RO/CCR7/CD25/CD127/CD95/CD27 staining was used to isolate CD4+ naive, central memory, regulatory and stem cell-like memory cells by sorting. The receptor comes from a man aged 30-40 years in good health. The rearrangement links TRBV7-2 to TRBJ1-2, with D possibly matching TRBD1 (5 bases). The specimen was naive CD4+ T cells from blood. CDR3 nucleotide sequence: TGTGCCAGCAGCCCCCGGGGGACGTCGGGCTACACCTTC. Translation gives CASSPRGTSGYTF.